These 13 T cell receptor beta chains came from one sample sequenced in a study of blood T cell repertoires in COVID-19. TCRdb's table, derived via immunoSEQ multiplex PCR, lists solely in-frame clones and lacks some. The table shows about 190,000 clones, with around 84% occurring only once. Sequencing used PBMCs or T cells enriched from blood (not recorded which). These TCRs come from a woman in her 30s who had recovered from COVID-19.

The chain links TRBV6-2 or TRBV6-3 to TRBJ2-7; 10 bases line up with TRBD1. V lost 5 bases and J lost 0; bases outside the gene matches: 1. Germline V gives CDR1 MNHEY, CDR2 SVGEGT. There are 14 residues in the CDR3. The CDR3 DNA reads as TGTGCCAGCAGTGGGACAGGGGACTCCTACGAGCAGTACGTC. It codes for CASSGTGDSYEQYV.

This clone was found a few times. The rearrangement joins TRBV19 to TRBJ2-1; the match to TRBD1 covers 7 bases. Trimming cost V 1 base and J 6 bases; bases outside gene matches: 6. CDR1 is LNHDA and CDR2 is SQIVND in the germline V gene (reference sequence). There are 15 residues in the CDR3. CDR3 in DNA: TGTGCCAGTAGTATAGGCAGGGGGTTCGTCAATGAGCAGTTCTTC. Translated: CASSIGRGFVNEQFF.

The chain couples TRBV7-9 to TRBJ1-4, with a weak D call TRBD1 (6 bases). The ends were cut back, 5 bases at V and 0 bases at J, with 13 bases in the middle. This CDR3 region has 16 residues. Germline loops: CDR1 SEHNR, CDR2 FQNEAQ (reference sequence). The CDR3 is CASSTGQFATNEKLFF. The CDR3 bases are TGTGCCAGCAGCACGGGACAATTTGCAACTAATGAAAAACTGTTTTTT.

The rearrangement joins TRBV5-1 to TRBJ2-7; D is perhaps TRBD1 (6 bases). V was shortened by 1 base and J by 2 bases, with 10 bases between the two germline ends. CDR1 is SGHRS and CDR2 is YFSETQ in the germline V gene. The CDR3 consists of 14 residues. CDR3: CASSLSGTPYEQYF. For the CDR3, the DNA is TGCGCCAGCAGCTTGTCCGGGACACCCTACGAGCAGTACTTC.

This chain links TRBV30 with TRBJ2-7, with a weak D call TRBD2 (6 bases). V lost 3 bases to trimming and J lost 1 base, with 13 bases between them. Looked up from germline, CDR1 is GTSNPN and CDR2 is SVGIG (reference sequence). The CDR3 length is 14 residues. CDR3 nucleotide sequence: TGTGCCTGGAGGACCCTCGGGACTTCCTACGAGCAGTACTTC. Protein sequence: CAWRTLGTSYEQYF. The complete variable domain, with remaining parts taken from reference TRBV30 and TRBJ2-7, reads SQTIHQWPATLVQPVGSPLSLECTVEGTSNPNLYWYRQAAGRGLQLLFYSVGIGQISSEVPQNLSASRPQDRQFILSSKKLLLSDSGFYLCAWRTLGTSYEQYFGPGTRLTVT.

V and J are TRBV28 and TRBJ2-7; TRBD2 is a possible D gene (5 bases). With 6 bases removed from V and 0 bases from J, the gap between germline ends came to 9 bases. Germline CDR1 MDHEN, CDR2 SYDVKM. This CDR3 has 13 residues. The chain's CDR3 is CASRVATSYEQYV. In DNA, the CDR3 is TGTGCCAGCAGGGTAGCGACCTCCTACGAGCAGTACGTC.

The chain combines TRBV7-2 with TRBJ1-2, with a tentative D call TRBD1 (5 bases). The CDR3 runs 12 residues. V was pared by 2 bases and J by 13 bases, with 14 bases between. Germline V gene lookup returns CDR1 SGHTA and CDR2 FQGNSA. Here the CDR3 DNA reads TGTGCCAGCAGCTTATTAGGCAGGGATCCCACCTTC. It is translated as CASSLLGRDPTF.

On this clone: The CDR3 ends on some other residue instead of the conserved phenylalanine or tryptophan, so this is likely a read error. The DNA is omitted, as the CDR3 cannot be located on it reliably, and the CDR3 follows TCRdb's listing. The chain links TRBV21-1 to TRBJ1-1. TRBV21-1 is reported as a pseudogene. The CDR3 spans 10 amino acids, including both terminal residues. The CDR3 reads CASSKVGGGA.

V and J are TRBV28 and TRBJ1-1, with 7 positions matching TRBD1. Losses at the gene ends were 5 bases for V and 2 bases for J; bases not matched to a gene: 5. CDR1 is MDHEN, CDR2 SYDVKM, per germline. CDR3 length: 14 amino acids. The CDR3, as DNA: TGTGCCAGCAGTGAAAGGACAGGTAACACTGAAGCTTTCTTT. Its protein product is CASSERTGNTEAFF. The full variable domain, its missing parts supplied by reference TRBV28 and TRBJ1-1, is DVKVTQSSRYLVKRTGEKVFLECVQDMDHENMFWYRQDPGLGLRLIYFSYDVKMKEKGDIPEGYSVSREKKERFSLILESASTNQTSMYLCASSERTGNTEAFFGQGTRLTVV.

The chain combines TRBV28 with TRBJ1-4; D may be TRBD1 (6 bases). The ends were cut back, 5 bases at V and 3 bases at J, with 13 bases in the middle. Looked up from germline, CDR1 is MDHEN and CDR2 is SYDVKM. The CDR3 contains 15 residues. CDR3: CASSLSRGPNEKLFF. DNA of the CDR3: TGTGCCAGCAGTCTTTCCAGGGGCCCTAATGAAAAACTGTTTTTT.

The CDR3 reads CASSPKHEQFF. The DNA of the CDR3 is TGTGCCAGCTCACCGAAACACGAGCAGTTCTTC. V and J are TRBV18 and TRBJ2-1, with unresolved D. Trimming stripped 3 bases from V and 10 bases from J, with 7 bases between. Germline values: CDR1 KGHSH, CDR2 LQKENI. The CDR3 totals 11 residues.

The genes are TRBV7-9 and TRBJ2-5, with 7 nucleotides matching TRBD1. The CDR3 is 14 amino acids. V was pared by 5 bases and J by 4 bases, with 7 bases of the junction left unmatched. The germline V gene encodes CDR1 SEHNR and CDR2 FQNEAQ (reference sequence). CDR3 region: CASSINRGRETQYF. The CDR3 nucleotides read TGTGCCAGCAGCATCAACAGGGGACGAGAGACCCAGTACTTC.

At least ten counts were recorded for this clone. CDR3 sequence (DNA): TGTGCCAGTAGTATCGGTCAGGGTGAGCAGTACTTC. Amino acids: CASSIGQGEQYF. The V call is TRBV19, the J call TRBJ2-7; possibly TRBD1 for D (5 bases). The germline CDR1 and CDR2 sequences are LNHDA and SQIVND (reference sequence). The CDR3 covers 12 residues. V was trimmed by 3 bases and J by 7 bases, leaving 10 bases between them.